This TCR beta chain derives from a study of CD8 T cells in Susac syndrome. Points from the study as a whole: The study conceded that its TCR sequencing and HLA analysis involved relatively few individuals.

Concerning this clonotype itself: Its antigen is not identified.

This CDR3 comprises 14 residues. Germline lookup yields CDR1 MGHDK and CDR2 SYGVNS. V lost 3 bases and J 1 base, leaving 9 bases between the germline ends. The authors reverse transcribed roughly 0.5 to 1 ug RNA with random hexamers. TCRdb recomputed calls from the immunoSEQ multiplex PCR reads with MiXCR, one row per CDR3 protein. Counted here are about 290,000 distinct CDR3 sequences, approximately 85% occurring once; the ten biggest clones make up 0.21%. This rearrangement joins TRBV25-1 to TRBJ1-1, with TRBD1 as a possible D gene (5 bases). The sequenced sample consisted of CD8+ T cells from PBMCs. This TCR came from a human donor with multiple sclerosis. CDR3 region: CASSDRAENTEAFF. The CDR3 bases are TGTGCCAGCAGTGACAGGGCTGAGAACACTGAAGCTTTCTTT.